This T cell receptor (beta chain) was obtained from a study of OX40 agonist ivuxolimab in advanced cancers. Study details: The dose-escalation cohort was around 83% male, with a mean age of about 58 years, ranging roughly 23 to 79. Study findings and constraints: Among the lowest peripheral clonal expansion occurred in 0.1-3.0 mg/kg partial responders. Antigen targets of the expanded peripheral T cells went undetermined.

The sampling schedule covered blood at baseline, cycle 4 day 1, and cycle 7 day 1. TCRdb's copy holds only in-frame clones and misses some; the assay was immunoSEQ multiplex PCR. The sample lists about 58,000 clones, roughly four fifths seen once, with 0.7% to 0.8% in the top ten. As concerns this clone: Antigen unknown.

The sequence came from an adult with an advanced solid tumor such as melanoma, head and neck, liver or kidney cancer. The specimen was CD4+ or CD8+ T cells sorted from blood, collected in a trial of the OX40 agonist ivuxolimab.

The CDR3 is CASSIVRQNTDTQYF. The CDR3 region has the DNA TGTGCCAGTAGTATAGTGCGACAGAACACAGATACGCAGTATTTT. The chain couples TRBV19 to TRBJ2-3, with a tentative D call TRBD1 (5 bases). The V and J ends lost 1 base and 2 bases respectively, with 10 bases between them. There are 15 residues in the CDR3. The V gene's germline CDR1 is LNHDA and CDR2 SQIVND (reference sequence).